This paragraph reports one T cell receptor (beta chain). Its antigen is unknown. Libraries were prepared by immunoSEQ multiplex PCR; TCRdb keeps only in-frame clonotypes and omits some of them. Altogether over 45,000 clones are present, less than 80% being singletons, with the ten largest covering about 5%. Specified time point: week 47, end of study. All doses held 300 ug of mutant IDH1 20-mer peptide, with topical imiquimod. These data belong to a study of a mutant IDH1 vaccine in newly diagnosed glioma. In the study overall: Therapy received beforehand was radiotherapy, temozolomide, or both, with most patients given both.

The input for sequencing was PBMCs, taken from a glioma patient whose treatment included an IDH1 peptide vaccine. This sequence originates from a man in his fifties with glioma.

CDR3 protein: CASSLDRRLNQPQHF. The CDR3 DNA sequence: TGTGCCAGCAGTTTGGACAGAAGACTCAATCAGCCCCAGCATTTT. The chain carries TRBV6-1 and TRBJ1-5, with a tentative D call TRBD1 (6 bases). The CDR3 loop spans 15 amino acids. Trimming removed 5 bases from V and 3 bases from J, with 14 bases in between. The germline CDR1 and CDR2 sequences are MNHNS and SASEGT.